Listed below are T cell receptor beta chains from one sample, sequenced in a study of MAIT cells during Salmonella Paratyphi A infection. TCRdb re-analysed the 5' RACE reads in MiXCR, keeping a single row per CDR3 protein. The repertoire has 500 to 650 distinct CDR3 sequences, 14% of them found once; the top ten carry 25% to 35%. The specimen comprised MAIT cells from PBMCs, sampled at the first sampling point of the challenge study. These receptors all stem from a person aged 18 to 75 who was deliberately infected with Salmonella Paratyphi A in a paratyphoid fever challenge study. Both conserved end residues are part of each CDR3. The D gene is left open where the match is weak. For some rows the clone size is stated as once, few or many, or as a class when expanded; others skip it.

size: medium-sized; J: TRBJ2-7; D: -; V: TRBV3-2; DNA: TGTGCCAGCAGCCAAGGACTAGCGGAGTACGAGCAGTACTTC; CDR3: CASSQGLAEYEQYF
size: -; J: TRBJ2-1; D: TRBD2; V: TRBV20-1; DNA: TGCAGTGCTAGGGGCCTAGAGCGGGAGGGTCGCAATGAGCAGTTCTTC; CDR3: CSARGLEREGRNEQFF
size: medium-sized; J: TRBJ2-3; D: -; V: TRBV6-4; DNA: TGTGCCAGCAGTGACTCCCCGGGGGGCGGCGCAGATACGCAGTATTTT; CDR3: CASSDSPGGGADTQYF
size: medium-sized; J: TRBJ2-7; D: TRBD2; V: TRBV20-1; DNA: TGCAGTGCTACCCAAGGACTAGCGGGATCCTACGAGCAGTACTTC; CDR3: CSATQGLAGSYEQYF
size: medium-sized; J: TRBJ2-7; D: -; V: TRBV5-1; DNA: TGCGCCAGCAGCTTGGAGGTAGACCCCTACGAGCAGTACTTC; CDR3: CASSLEVDPYEQYF
size: -; J: TRBJ2-5; D: TRBD2; V: TRBV20-1; DNA: TGCAGTGCTAGTGAGGACGGGAGGCGAGAGACCCAGTACTTC; CDR3: CSASEDGRRETQYF
size: medium-sized; J: TRBJ1-5; D: TRBD1; V: TRBV20-1; DNA: TGCAGTGCTACACTGGGACAGGGTGACAGTCAGCCCCAGCATTTT; CDR3: CSATLGQGDSQPQHF
size: large; J: TRBJ2-3; D: -; V: TRBV6-4; DNA: TGTGCCAGCAGTGACGGGGCTAGCACAGATACGCAGTATTTT; CDR3: CASSDGASTDTQYF
size: large; J: TRBJ2-5; D: TRBD2; V: TRBV4-2; DNA: TGTGCCAGCAGCCAAGATCGGGGGGGCCAAGAGACCCAGTACTTC; CDR3: CASSQDRGGQETQYF
size: medium-sized; J: TRBJ2-1; D: -; V: TRBV6-4; DNA: TGTGCCAGCAGTGAACAGGGCCTGGACTCGGTGGGTGAGCAGTTCTTC; CDR3: CASSEQGLDSVGEQFF
size: -; J: TRBJ1-5; D: -; V: TRBV6-4; DNA: TGTGCCAGCAGCGAGGGAGCCAATCAGCCCCAGCATTTT; CDR3: CASSEGANQPQHF
size: -; J: TRBJ1-1; D: -; V: TRBV20-1; DNA: TGCAGTGCTAGATCCGCGGGACTAGGGGACACTGAAGCTTTCTTT; CDR3: CSARSAGLGDTEAFF
size: -; J: TRBJ2-2; D: TRBD2; V: TRBV6-4; DNA: TGTGCCAGCAGTGAACGACTAGCGGGAGGGCCCGGGGAGCTGTTTTTT; CDR3: CASSERLAGGPGELFF
size: large; J: TRBJ2-6; D: TRBD2; V: TRBV3-1; DNA: TGTGCCAGCAGCCAAGAGACTAGCGGGTCTGGGGCCAACGTCCTGACTTTC; CDR3: CASSQETSGSGANVLTF
size: few; J: TRBJ2-6; D: -; V: TRBV4-2; DNA: TGTGCCAGCAGCCAAGCCCCAGGGTCCGGGGCCAACGTCCTGACTTTC; CDR3: CASSQAPGSGANVLTF
size: large; J: TRBJ2-1; D: TRBD1; V: TRBV6-1; DNA: TGTGCCAGCGGACAGGGGACAGGGGTACCGAATGAGCAGTTCTTC; CDR3: CASGQGTGVPNEQFF
size: -; J: TRBJ2-1; D: -; V: TRBV6-4; DNA: TGTGCCAGCAGTGACTCAGGGGAGGACAATGAGCAGTTCTTC; CDR3: CASSDSGEDNEQFF
size: medium-sized; J: TRBJ1-6; D: TRBD1; V: TRBV20-1; DNA: TGCAGTGCTAGTGGGGGACAGGAGATTTCACCCCTCCACTTT; CDR3: CSASGGQEISPLHF
size: -; J: TRBJ2-5; D: -; V: TRBV20-1; DNA: TGCAGTGCTAGATGGGGGGAGGAAATCGAGACCCAGTACTTC; CDR3: CSARWGEEIETQYF
size: large; J: TRBJ2-7; D: TRBD1; V: TRBV27; DNA: TGTGCCAGCAGATCAAGGGGACAGGAAAGCTACGAGCAGTACTTC; CDR3: CASRSRGQESYEQYF
size: large; J: TRBJ2-2; D: -; V: TRBV6-4; DNA: TGTGCCAGCAGCCGCTCGGGGGAGGCCGGGGAGCTGTTTTTT; CDR3: CASSRSGEAGELFF
size: few; J: TRBJ2-2; D: TRBD2; V: TRBV30; DNA: TGTGCCTGGAGTAGCGGGGGGGCCGACACCGGGGAGCTGTTTTTT; CDR3: CAWSSGGADTGELFF
size: medium-sized; J: TRBJ1-2; D: -; V: TRBV25-1; DNA: TGTGCCAGCAGTGAAGGCGGCGGTAACTATGGCTACACCTTC; CDR3: CASSEGGGNYGYTF
size: -; J: TRBJ2-2; D: -; V: TRBV7-9; DNA: TGTGCCAGCAGCTTCGCCAGGGATGACACCGGGGAGCTGTTTTTT; CDR3: CASSFARDDTGELFF
size: few; J: TRBJ2-7; D: TRBD2; V: TRBV20-1; DNA: TGCAGTGCTAGAGGTGTGGGACTAGCGGGAGGTATTAGTCACGAGCAGTACTTC; CDR3: CSARGVGLAGGISHEQYF
size: medium-sized; J: TRBJ2-5; D: -; V: TRBV3-1; DNA: TGTGCCAGCCAGACTAGGGACTTCCAAGAGACCCAGTACTTC; CDR3: CASQTRDFQETQYF
size: few; J: TRBJ2-5; D: TRBD2; V: TRBV20-1; DNA: TGCAGTGCTAGAGATGAGGAGCGGGGGGGCCTAGTGCAAGAGACCCAGTACTTC; CDR3: CSARDEERGGLVQETQYF
size: -; J: TRBJ2-1; D: TRBD2; V: TRBV5-1; DNA: TGCGCCAGCAGCGGGAGCGGGGAGAACTACAATGAGCAGTTCTTC; CDR3: CASSGSGENYNEQFF